This TCR beta chain was captured by sequencing in a study of early T cells in non-severe SARS-CoV-2 infection. This clonotype was found many times. V lost 0 bases and J 0 bases, leaving 9 bases between the germline ends. This CDR3 comprises 15 residues. Germline V lookup: CDR1 MNHEY, CDR2 SVGEGT. TCRdb independently ran MiXCR on the 5' RACE reads; one entry per CDR3 protein. Of some 26,000 distinct CDR3 sequences listed, roughly 4% are singletons. This receptor was taken from an adult who was a healthcare worker with PCR-confirmed SARS-CoV-2 infection or an uninfected control (not recorded which). V and J are TRBV6-2 or TRBV6-3 and TRBJ2-7; D might be TRBD1 or TRBD2, each matching 6 bases. Sequencing used whole blood. CDR3 nucleotide sequence: TGTGCCAGCAGTTACTCGAGGGGGGTCTCCTACGAGCAGTACTTC. It codes for CASSYSRGVSYEQYF.